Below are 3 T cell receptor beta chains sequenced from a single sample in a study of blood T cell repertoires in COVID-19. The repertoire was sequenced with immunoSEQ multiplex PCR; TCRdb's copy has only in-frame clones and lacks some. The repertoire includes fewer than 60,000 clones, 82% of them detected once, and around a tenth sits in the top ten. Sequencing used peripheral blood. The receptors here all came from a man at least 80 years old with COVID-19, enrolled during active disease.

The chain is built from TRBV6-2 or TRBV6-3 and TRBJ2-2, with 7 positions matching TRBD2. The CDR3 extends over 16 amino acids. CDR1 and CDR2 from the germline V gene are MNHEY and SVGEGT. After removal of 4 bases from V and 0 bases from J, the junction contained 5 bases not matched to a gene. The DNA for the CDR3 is TGTGCCAGCAGTTTGCTAGCGGTTACGAACACCGGGGAGCTGTTTTTT. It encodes CASSLLAVTNTGELFF.

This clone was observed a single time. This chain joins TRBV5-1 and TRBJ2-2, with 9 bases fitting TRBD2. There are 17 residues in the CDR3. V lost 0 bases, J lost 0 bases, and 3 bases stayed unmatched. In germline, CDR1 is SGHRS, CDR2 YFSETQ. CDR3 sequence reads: CASSLEPSGANTGELFF. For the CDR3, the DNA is TGCGCCAGCAGCTTGGAGCCTAGCGGGGCGAACACCGGGGAGCTGTTTTTT.

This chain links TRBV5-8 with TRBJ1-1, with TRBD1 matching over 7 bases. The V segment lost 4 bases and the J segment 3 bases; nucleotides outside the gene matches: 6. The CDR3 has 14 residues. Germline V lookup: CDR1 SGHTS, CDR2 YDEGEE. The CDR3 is CASSVDDRDTEAFF. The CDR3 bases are TGTGCCAGCAGCGTAGACGACAGGGACACTGAAGCTTTCTTT.